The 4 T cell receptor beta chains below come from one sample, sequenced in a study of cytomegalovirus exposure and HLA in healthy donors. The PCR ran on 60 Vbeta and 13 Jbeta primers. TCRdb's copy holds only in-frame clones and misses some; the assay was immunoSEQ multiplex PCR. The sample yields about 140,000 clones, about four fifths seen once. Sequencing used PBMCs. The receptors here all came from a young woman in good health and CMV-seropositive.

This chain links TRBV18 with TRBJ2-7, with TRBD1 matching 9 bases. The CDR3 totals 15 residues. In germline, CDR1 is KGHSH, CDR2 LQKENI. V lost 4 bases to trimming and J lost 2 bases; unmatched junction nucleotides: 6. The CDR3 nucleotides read TGTGCCAGCTCACAGGACAGGGGAATTGCCTACGAGCAGTACTTC. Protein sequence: CASSQDRGIAYEQYF.

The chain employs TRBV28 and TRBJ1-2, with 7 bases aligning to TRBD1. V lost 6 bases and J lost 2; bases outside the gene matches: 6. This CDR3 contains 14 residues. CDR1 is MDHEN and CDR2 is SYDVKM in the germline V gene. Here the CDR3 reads CASRAPGQNYGYTF. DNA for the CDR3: TGTGCCAGCAGGGCACCGGGACAGAACTATGGCTACACCTTC.

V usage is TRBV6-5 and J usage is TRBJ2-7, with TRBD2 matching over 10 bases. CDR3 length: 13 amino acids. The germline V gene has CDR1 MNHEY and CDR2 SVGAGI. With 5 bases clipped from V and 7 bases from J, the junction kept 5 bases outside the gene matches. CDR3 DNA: TGTGCCAGCAGTCGGAGCGGGGGGGATGAGCAGTACTTC. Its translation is CASSRSGGDEQYF.

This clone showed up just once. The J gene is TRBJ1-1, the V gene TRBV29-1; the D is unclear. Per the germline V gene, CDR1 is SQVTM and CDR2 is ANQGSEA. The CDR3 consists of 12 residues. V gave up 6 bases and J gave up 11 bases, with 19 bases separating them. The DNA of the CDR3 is TGCAGCGTCGGAGACACCGGGGTTGGCGCTTTCTTT. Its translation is CSVGDTGVGAFF. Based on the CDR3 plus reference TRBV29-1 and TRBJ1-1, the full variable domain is SAVISQKPSRDICQRGTSLTIQCQVDSQVTMMFWYRQQPGQSLTLIATANQGSEATYESGFVIDKFPISRPNLTFSTLTVSNMSPEDSSIYLCSVGDTGVGAFFGQGTRLTVV.